One sample yielded the 25 T cell receptor beta chains listed below, sequenced in a study of memory CD4+ T cells and cytomegalovirus serostatus. TCRdb keeps only in-frame clones here, not all; method: immunoSEQ multiplex PCR. Of over 40,000 clones in the sample, 70% to 85% were seen once. Single viable CD3+CD4+CD8-CD45RO+ cells were sorted as the memory CD4+ T cells. Material for sequencing was memory CD4+ T cells from blood. The receptor set was obtained from an adult in good health and CMV-seronegative.

The J gene is TRBJ2-1, the V gene TRBV4-2; tentatively, D is TRBD1 (5 bases). The ends were cut back, 1 base at V and 5 bases at J, with 21 bases in the middle. Looked up from germline, CDR1 is LGHNA and CDR2 is YNFKEQ. CDR3 length: 18 amino acids. CDR3: CASSQVGLVGRTNNEQFF. Written as DNA, the CDR3 is TGTGCCAGCAGCCAAGTCGGGTTGGTAGGACGGACAAACAATGAGCAGTTCTTC.

The rearrangement joins TRBV6-5 to TRBJ1-4; the D gene is possibly TRBD1 (5 bases). Germline V gene data show CDR1 as MNHEY and CDR2 as SVGAGI. Trimming cost V 5 bases and J 7 bases, with 17 bases left between them. The CDR3 contains 15 residues. Here the CDR3 reads CASSVRRDRSEKLFF. The CDR3 DNA reads TGTGCCAGCAGTGTACGCCGGGACCGCAGTGAAAAACTGTTTTTT.

V usage is TRBV5-6 and J usage is TRBJ1-6; D is perhaps TRBD1 (6 bases). The V gene's germline CDR1 is SGHDT and CDR2 YYEEEE. V lost 1 base and J 9 bases, leaving 11 bases between the germline ends. The CDR3 extends over 14 amino acids. The CDR3 DNA follows: TGTGCCAGCAGCTTGCCAGGGGAAATTTCACCCCTCCACTTT. Translating gives CASSLPGEISPLHF.

The chain has TRBV11-2 and TRBJ2-7; D gene unclear. Germline V gene sequence: CDR1 SGHAT, CDR2 FQNNGV. V lost 5 bases and J lost 3, with 2 bases in between. The CDR3 consists of 10 residues. Here the CDR3 DNA reads TGTGCCAGCAGCAACTACGAGCAGTACTTC. This gives the protein CASSNYEQYF.

This clone is deemed medium-sized (0.01 to 0.1%). The genes are TRBV19 and TRBJ1-5, with D perhaps TRBD1 (5 bases). This CDR3 has 12 amino acids. Looked up from germline, CDR1 is LNHDA and CDR2 is SQIVND (reference sequence). The germline V and J ends were trimmed by 6 bases and 6 bases, with 9 bases remaining between them. CDR3 in DNA: TGTGCCAGTAGGGGGGATGGTCAGCCCCAGCATTTT. Amino acid sequence: CASRGDGQPQHF.

The chain combines TRBV6-5 with TRBJ1-2, with TRBD1 identical over 7 bases. CDR3 size: 13 residues. Germline CDR1 is MNHEY and CDR2 is SVGAGI. With 4 bases clipped from V and 8 bases from J, the junction kept 7 bases outside the gene matches. The CDR3 DNA reads as TGTGCCAGCAGTTTCCGACAGGGCGGCGGCTACACCTTC. Encoded protein: CASSFRQGGGYTF.

This clone came up a few times. The chain recombines TRBV28 with TRBJ2-7; 9 positions agree with TRBD1. CDR3 size: 15 residues. Per germline, CDR1 MDHEN and CDR2 SYDVKM. V lost 7 bases, J lost 0 bases, and 7 bases stayed unmatched. The DNA of the CDR3 is TGTGCCAGCATCACAGGGGGCGCGAGCTCCTACGAGCAGTACTTC. Its protein product is CASITGGASSYEQYF.

As to this clone: As the CDR3 is not closed by the conserved phenylalanine or tryptophan, this likely results from a read error. The chain employs TRBV19 and TRBJ1-1; D unresolved. CDR3 length: 11 residues. Germline values: CDR1 LNHDA, CDR2 SQIVND (reference sequence). The V and J ends lost 9 bases and 7 bases respectively, with 12 bases between them. The CDR3 region has the DNA TGTGCCAGCCTGGACGGTTATGAAGCTTTCCTT. Protein product: CASLDGYEAFL.

V and J are TRBV5-6 and TRBJ2-3; D is perhaps TRBD1 (5 bases). V was shortened by 1 base and J by 0 bases, with 12 bases between the two germline ends. CDR3 length: 16 amino acids. Germline assignment: CDR1 SGHDT and CDR2 YYEEEE. The DNA of the CDR3 is TGTGCCAGCAGCTTGCTCGGCCAGGGAAGCACAGATACGCAGTATTTT. Protein product: CASSLLGQGSTDTQYF. Variable domain in full (rest from reference TRBV5-6 and TRBJ2-3): DAGVTQSPTHLIKTRGQQVTLRCSPKSGHDTVSWYQQALGQGPQFIFQYYEEEERQRGNFPDRFSGHQFPNYSSELNVNALLLGDSALYLCASSLLGQGSTDTQYFGPGTRLTVL.

This rearrangement joins TRBV25-1 to TRBJ1-2, with D tentatively TRBD1 (5 bases). Between the trimmed V and J ends, which lost 4 bases and 7 bases, there was a span of 13 bases. Germline values: CDR1 MGHDK, CDR2 SYGVNS. CDR3 size: 13 residues. CDR3 DNA: TGTGCCAGCAGTGCCGCGGGGGGGGTTGGCTACACCTTC. This sequence encodes CASSAAGGVGYTF.

The chain joins TRBV11-2 to TRBJ2-5; 8 nucleotides match TRBD2. CDR1 and CDR2 (germline): SGHAT, FQNNGV. V dropped 5 bases and J dropped 7; count of bases not matched to a gene: 18. The CDR3 is 17 residues long. CDR3 region: CASSDLGVLAGSGTQYF. The CDR3 region has the DNA TGTGCCAGCAGCGACCTCGGTGTGTTAGCGGGGTCAGGGACCCAGTACTTC. The full variable domain, in which reference TRBV11-2 and TRBJ2-5 provide the parts outside the CDR3, is EAGVAQSPRYKIIEKRQSVAFWCNPISGHATLYWYQQILGQGPKLLIQFQNNGVVDDSQLPKDRFSAERLKGVDSTLKIQPAKLEDSAVYLCASSDLGVLAGSGTQYFGPGTRLLVL.

J is TRBJ1-2 and V is TRBV19, with D hard to call. CDR1 is LNHDA and CDR2 is SQIVND in the germline V gene (reference sequence). The V end lost 1 base, the J end lost 4 bases, and 10 bases lay between the germline ends. The CDR3 sequence is 14 residues long. The CDR3 loop is CASSIGISLYGYTF. CDR3 in DNA: TGTGCCAGTAGTATAGGGATCTCACTCTATGGCTACACCTTC.

This chain joins TRBV11-3 and TRBJ2-7; 9 bases fit TRBD2. From germline, CDR1 is SGHNT and CDR2 YENEEA. The CDR3 is made up of 18 amino acids. After removal of 7 bases from V and 1 base from J, the junction contained 17 bases not matched to a gene. CDR3 bases: TGTGCCAGCACTGAAACGGGCGGGGGGGCTTTCGGTTCCTACGAGCAGTACTTC. Its translation: CASTETGGGAFGSYEQYF.

The V gene is TRBV7-3, the J gene TRBJ2-1, with 11 bases identical to TRBD2. The CDR3 length is 13 residues. Trimming cost V 5 bases and J 10 bases; bases outside gene matches: 4. Germline lookup yields CDR1 SGHTA and CDR2 FQGTGA. CDR3 nucleotide sequence: TGTGCCAGCAGCGCCAGGACTAGCGGGGAGCAGTTCTTC. Translated, it gives CASSARTSGEQFF. Full variable domain (remainder filled in from reference TRBV7-3 and TRBJ2-1): GAGVSQTPSNKVTEKGKYVELRCDPISGHTALYWYRQSLGQGPEFLIYFQGTGAADDSGLPNDRFFAVRPEGSVSTLKIQRTERGDSAVYLCASSARTSGEQFFGPGTRLTVL.

This chain connects TRBV5-5 to TRBJ1-2, with D unclear. The germline V gene encodes CDR1 SGHKS and CDR2 YYEKEE (reference sequence). The V end was cut by 4 bases, the J end by 4 bases, with 11 bases between. CDR3 size: 13 residues. CDR3 in amino acids: CASSADPPYGYTF. The CDR3 nucleotides are TGTGCCAGCAGCGCCGACCCACCCTATGGCTACACCTTC.

The chain joins TRBV21-1 to TRBJ1-1; the table assigns TRBD1, which was not confirmed against the DNA. TRBV21-1 is labeled a pseudogene. The CDR3 loop spans 14 amino acids. CDR3 DNA sequence: TGTGCCAGCAGCAAAGCGGGCAGGGCCACTGAAGCTTTCTTT. Amino acids: CASSKAGRATEAFF.

The rearrangement links TRBV10-3 to TRBJ1-2, with 10 bases matching TRBD1. CDR3 length: 14 residues. V trimming: 6 bases; J trimming: 11 bases; junction bases outside the gene matches: 12. Looked up from germline, CDR1 is ENHRY and CDR2 is SYGVKD. The CDR3 DNA sequence: TGTGCCATCAGGGACACCGGGACAGGGGATTTTTACACCTTC. Protein product: CAIRDTGTGDFYTF.

The gene calls are TRBV6-1 and TRBJ1-3; 7 bases are shared with TRBD1. The germline CDR1 and CDR2 sequences are MNHNS and SASEGT. The CDR3 covers 15 residues. The V gene end was trimmed by 7 bases and the J gene end by 0 bases; junction bases not matched to a gene: 6. Here the CDR3 DNA reads TGTGCCAGCATTGTAGACAGGGTCTCTGGAAACACCATATATTTT. It specifies CASIVDRVSGNTIYF.

This clone was detected only a few times. This chain uses TRBV6-6 with TRBJ1-5; possible D gene TRBD1, 5 bases. This CDR3 region has 15 residues. Germline V gene sequence: CDR1 MNHNY, CDR2 SVGAGI (reference sequence). V lost 2 bases and J 4 bases, leaving 12 bases between the germline ends. CDR3 nucleotide sequence: TGTGCCAGCAGTTACCACGGGCAGGGAAATCAGCCCCAGCATTTT. Its translation: CASSYHGQGNQPQHF.

The rearrangement links TRBV5-1 to TRBJ1-2; TRBD1 aligns across 7 bases. In germline, CDR1 is SGHRS, CDR2 YFSETQ. The length of the CDR3 is 14 residues. J was trimmed by 4 bases and V by 4 bases; bases with no gene match: 7. The CDR3 spells CASSPGQPVYGYTF. The CDR3 coding sequence is TGCGCCAGCAGCCCGGGACAGCCAGTCTATGGCTACACCTTC.

The V and J genes are TRBV28 and TRBJ1-5; no firm D call. Germline V CDR1 and CDR2: MDHEN, SYDVKM. The CDR3 has 13 amino acids. With 7 bases removed from V and 5 bases from J, the gap between germline ends came to 12 bases. CDR3 loop: CASNGDRDQPQHF. The DNA of the CDR3 is TGTGCCAGCAACGGGGATCGGGATCAGCCCCAGCATTTT.

This clone was seen a few times. This sequence joins TRBV2 and TRBJ2-1; D is possibly TRBD2 (5 bases). The CDR3 spans 12 residues. Per germline, CDR1 SNHLY and CDR2 FYNNEI. The V end was cut by 7 bases, the J end by 5 bases, with 9 bases between. The CDR3 coding sequence is TGTGCCAGCATATTACTAGACAATGAGCAGTTCTTC. Translating it yields CASILLDNEQFF.

The chain joins TRBV5-8 to TRBJ2-1; TRBD2 agrees at 14 bases. This CDR3 comprises 20 residues. The junction had 13 bases not matched to a gene; V was cut back by 4 bases and J by 1 base. Germline-derived CDR1 and CDR2 are SGHTS and YDEGEE. The DNA for the CDR3 is TGTGCCAGCAGCAGTTCCGGGACTAGCGGGGGCCCAGGGTCCTACAATGAGCAGTTCTTC. Its protein is CASSSSGTSGGPGSYNEQFF.

The rearrangement joins TRBV18 to TRBJ2-2, with unresolved D. V was shortened by 6 bases and J by 5 bases, with 25 bases between the two germline ends. CDR3 length equals 18 residues. CDR1 and CDR2 from the germline V gene are KGHSH and LQKENI. CDR3 amino acids: CASSPPTWSLLWTGELFF. Here the CDR3 DNA reads TGTGCCAGCTCCCCTCCCACCTGGAGCCTTCTTTGGACCGGGGAGCTGTTTTTT.

This clone was detected once. The V gene is TRBV18, the J gene TRBJ2-1; 14 bases are shared with TRBD2. The germline V gene encodes CDR1 KGHSH and CDR2 LQKENI. The CDR3 is 17 amino acids. Trimming at V came to 2 bases and at J to 9 bases, leaving 9 bases not matched to a gene. The CDR3 region has the DNA TGTGCCAGCTCACCAAACGCGGGACTAGCGGGGGATGGTGAGCAGTTCTTC. It encodes CASSPNAGLAGDGEQFF.